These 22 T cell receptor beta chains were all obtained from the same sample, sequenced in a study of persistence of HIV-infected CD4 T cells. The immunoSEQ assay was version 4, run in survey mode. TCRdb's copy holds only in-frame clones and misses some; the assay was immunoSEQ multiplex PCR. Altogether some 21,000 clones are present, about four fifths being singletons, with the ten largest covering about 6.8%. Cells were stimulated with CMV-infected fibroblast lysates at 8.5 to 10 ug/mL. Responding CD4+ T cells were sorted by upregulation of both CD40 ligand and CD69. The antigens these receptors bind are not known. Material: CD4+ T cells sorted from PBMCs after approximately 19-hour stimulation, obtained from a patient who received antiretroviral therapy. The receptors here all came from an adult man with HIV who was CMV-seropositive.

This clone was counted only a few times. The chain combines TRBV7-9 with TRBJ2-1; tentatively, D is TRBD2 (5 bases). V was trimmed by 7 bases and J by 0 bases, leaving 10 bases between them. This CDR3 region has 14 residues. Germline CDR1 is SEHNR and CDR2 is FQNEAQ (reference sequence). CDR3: CASKEGISYNEQFF. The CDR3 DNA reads TGTGCCAGCAAAGAGGGCATCTCCTACAATGAGCAGTTCTTC.

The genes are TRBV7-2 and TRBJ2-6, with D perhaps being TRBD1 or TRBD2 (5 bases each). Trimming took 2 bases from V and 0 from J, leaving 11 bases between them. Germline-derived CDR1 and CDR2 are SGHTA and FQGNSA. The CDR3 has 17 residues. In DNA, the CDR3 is TGTGCCAGCAGCTTAATGGGACCGAACTCTGGGGCCAACGTCCTGACTTTC. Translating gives CASSLMGPNSGANVLTF.

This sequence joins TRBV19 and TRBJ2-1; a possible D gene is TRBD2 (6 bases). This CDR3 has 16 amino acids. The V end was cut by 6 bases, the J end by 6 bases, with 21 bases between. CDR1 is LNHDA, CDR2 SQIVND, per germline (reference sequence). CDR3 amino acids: CASSPRMEGLGNEQFF. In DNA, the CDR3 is TGTGCCAGTAGCCCGAGAATGGAGGGGCTAGGCAATGAGCAGTTCTTC.

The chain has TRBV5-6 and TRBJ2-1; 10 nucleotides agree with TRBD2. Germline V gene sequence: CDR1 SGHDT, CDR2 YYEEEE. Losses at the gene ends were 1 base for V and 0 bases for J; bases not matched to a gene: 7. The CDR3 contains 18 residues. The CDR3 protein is CASSLFLAGATSYNEQFF. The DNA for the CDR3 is TGTGCCAGCAGCTTGTTCCTAGCGGGGGCCACCTCCTACAATGAGCAGTTCTTC.

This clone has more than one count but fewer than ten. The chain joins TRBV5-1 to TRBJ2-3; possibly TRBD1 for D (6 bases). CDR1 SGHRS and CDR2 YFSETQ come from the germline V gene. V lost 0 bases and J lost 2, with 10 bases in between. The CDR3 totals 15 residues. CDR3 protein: CASSLGHRDTDTQYF. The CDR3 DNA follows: TGCGCCAGCAGCTTGGGGCACAGGGACACAGATACGCAGTATTTT.

Here the CDR3 reads CASRQTGSNEKLFF. The DNA for the CDR3 is TGCGCCAGTCGTCAGACAGGGAGTAATGAAAAACTGTTTTTT. The chain links TRBV10-2 to TRBJ1-4, with TRBD1 matching over 7 bases. The germline V gene encodes CDR1 WSHSY and CDR2 SAAADI. CDR3 size: 14 residues. Losses at the gene ends were 9 bases for V and 4 bases for J; bases not matched to a gene: 8.

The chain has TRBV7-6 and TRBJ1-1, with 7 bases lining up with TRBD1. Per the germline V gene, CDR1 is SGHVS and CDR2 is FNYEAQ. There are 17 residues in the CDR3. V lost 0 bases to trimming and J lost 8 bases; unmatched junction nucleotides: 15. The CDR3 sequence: CASSLAPLVGRTGEAFF. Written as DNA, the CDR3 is TGTGCCAGCAGCTTAGCACCTCTCGTCGGTCGGACAGGAGAAGCTTTCTTT. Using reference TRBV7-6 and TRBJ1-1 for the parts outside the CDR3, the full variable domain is GAGVSQSPRYKVTKRGQDVALRCDPISGHVSLYWYRQALGQGPEFLTYFNYEAQQDKSGLPNDRFSAERPEGSISTLTIQRTEQRDSAMYRCASSLAPLVGRTGEAFFGQGTRLTVV.

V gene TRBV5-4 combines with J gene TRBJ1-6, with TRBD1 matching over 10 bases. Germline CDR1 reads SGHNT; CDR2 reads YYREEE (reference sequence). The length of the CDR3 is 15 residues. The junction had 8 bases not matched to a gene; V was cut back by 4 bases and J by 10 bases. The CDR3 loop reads CASSIGQGGRSPLHF. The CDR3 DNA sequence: TGTGCCAGCAGCATAGGACAGGGGGGTAGGTCACCCCTCCACTTT. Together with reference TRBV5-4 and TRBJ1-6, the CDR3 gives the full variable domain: ETGVTQSPTHLIKTRGQQVTLRCSSQSGHNTVSWYQQALGQGPQFIFQYYREEENGRGNFPPRFSGLQFPNYSSELNVNALELDDSALYLCASSIGQGGRSPLHFGNGTRLTVT.

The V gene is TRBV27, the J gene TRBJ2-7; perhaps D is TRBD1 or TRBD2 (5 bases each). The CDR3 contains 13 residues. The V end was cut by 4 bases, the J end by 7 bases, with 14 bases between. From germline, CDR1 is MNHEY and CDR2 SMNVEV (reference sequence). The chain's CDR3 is CASSWDPRGEQYF. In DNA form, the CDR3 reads TGTGCCAGCAGTTGGGACCCGAGAGGGGAGCAGTACTTC.

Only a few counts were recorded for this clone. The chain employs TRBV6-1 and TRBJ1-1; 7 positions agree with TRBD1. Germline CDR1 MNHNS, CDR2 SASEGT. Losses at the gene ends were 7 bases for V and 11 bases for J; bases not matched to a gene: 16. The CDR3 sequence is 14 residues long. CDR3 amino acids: CASIKDAQGKSAFF. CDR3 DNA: TGTGCCAGCATTAAAGACGCACAGGGGAAGTCGGCTTTCTTT.

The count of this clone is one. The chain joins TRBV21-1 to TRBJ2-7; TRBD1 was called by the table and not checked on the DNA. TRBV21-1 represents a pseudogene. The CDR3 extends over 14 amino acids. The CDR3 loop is CASSPGTGPEEQYF. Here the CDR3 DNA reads TGTGCCAGCAGCCCCGGGACAGGGCCTGAGGAGCAGTACTTC.

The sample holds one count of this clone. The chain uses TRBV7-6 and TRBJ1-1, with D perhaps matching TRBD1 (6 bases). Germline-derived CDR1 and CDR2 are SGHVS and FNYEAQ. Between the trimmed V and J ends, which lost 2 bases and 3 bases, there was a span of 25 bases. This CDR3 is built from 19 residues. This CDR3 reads CASSLLSPGTRIGYTEAFF. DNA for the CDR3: TGTGCCAGCAGCTTATTATCCCCCGGGACAAGAATCGGGTACACTGAAGCTTTCTTT. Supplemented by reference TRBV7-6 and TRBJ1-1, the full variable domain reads GAGVSQSPRYKVTKRGQDVALRCDPISGHVSLYWYRQALGQGPEFLTYFNYEAQQDKSGLPNDRFSAERPEGSISTLTIQRTEQRDSAMYRCASSLLSPGTRIGYTEAFFGQGTRLTVV.

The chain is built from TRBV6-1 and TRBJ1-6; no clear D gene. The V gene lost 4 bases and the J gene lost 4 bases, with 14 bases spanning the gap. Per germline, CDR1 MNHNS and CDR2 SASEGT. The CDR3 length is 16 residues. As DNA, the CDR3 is TGTGCCAGCAGTGGCTGGACGGCCGGTTATAATTCACCCCTCCACTTT. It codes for CASSGWTAGYNSPLHF.

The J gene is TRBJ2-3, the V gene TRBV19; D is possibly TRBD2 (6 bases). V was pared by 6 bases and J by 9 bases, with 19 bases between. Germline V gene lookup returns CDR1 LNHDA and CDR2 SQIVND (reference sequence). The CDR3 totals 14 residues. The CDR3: CASSAISTGGTQYF. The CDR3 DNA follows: TGTGCCAGTAGCGCCATTTCAACAGGAGGGACGCAGTATTTT.

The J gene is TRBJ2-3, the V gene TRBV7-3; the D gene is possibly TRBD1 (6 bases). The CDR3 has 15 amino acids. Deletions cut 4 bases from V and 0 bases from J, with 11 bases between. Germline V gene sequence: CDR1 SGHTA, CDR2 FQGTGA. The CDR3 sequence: CASSSGQSSTDTQYF. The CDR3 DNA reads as TGTGCCAGCAGCTCCGGACAGTCTAGCACAGATACGCAGTATTTT.

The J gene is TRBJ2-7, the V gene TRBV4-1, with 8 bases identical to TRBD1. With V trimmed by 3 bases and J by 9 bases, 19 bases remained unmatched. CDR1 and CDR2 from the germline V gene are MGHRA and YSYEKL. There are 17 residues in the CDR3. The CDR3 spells CASSHGQGPTRPQGQYF. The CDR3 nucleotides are TGCGCCAGCAGCCATGGACAGGGCCCTACTAGGCCGCAAGGGCAGTACTTC.

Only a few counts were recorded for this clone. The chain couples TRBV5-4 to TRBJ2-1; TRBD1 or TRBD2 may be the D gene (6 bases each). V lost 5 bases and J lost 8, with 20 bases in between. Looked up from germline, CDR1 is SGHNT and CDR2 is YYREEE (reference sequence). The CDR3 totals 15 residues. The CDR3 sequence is CASSSGTPRGDEQFF. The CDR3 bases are TGTGCCAGCAGTTCCGGGACTCCCAGGGGAGATGAGCAGTTCTTC.

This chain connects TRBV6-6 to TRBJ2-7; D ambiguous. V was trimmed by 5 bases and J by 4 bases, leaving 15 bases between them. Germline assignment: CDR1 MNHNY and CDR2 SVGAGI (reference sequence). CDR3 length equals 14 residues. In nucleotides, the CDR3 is TGTGCCAGCAGTACAATGACAAAAAGTTACGAGCAGTACTTC. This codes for CASSTMTKSYEQYF.

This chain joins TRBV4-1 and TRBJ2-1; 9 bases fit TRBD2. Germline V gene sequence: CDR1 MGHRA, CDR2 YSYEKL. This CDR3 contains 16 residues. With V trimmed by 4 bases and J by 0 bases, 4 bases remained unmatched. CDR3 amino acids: CASSPPAGGSYNEQFF. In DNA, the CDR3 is TGCGCCAGCAGCCCCCCAGCGGGAGGCTCCTACAATGAGCAGTTCTTC.

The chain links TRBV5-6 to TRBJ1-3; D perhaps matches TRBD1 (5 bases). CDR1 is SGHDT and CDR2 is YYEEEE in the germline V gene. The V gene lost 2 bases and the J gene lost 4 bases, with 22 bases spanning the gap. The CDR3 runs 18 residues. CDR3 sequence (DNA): TGTGCCAGCAGCTTATCTCACTGGGTCAGGGCGGAAGGAAACACCATATATTTT. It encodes CASSLSHWVRAEGNTIYF.

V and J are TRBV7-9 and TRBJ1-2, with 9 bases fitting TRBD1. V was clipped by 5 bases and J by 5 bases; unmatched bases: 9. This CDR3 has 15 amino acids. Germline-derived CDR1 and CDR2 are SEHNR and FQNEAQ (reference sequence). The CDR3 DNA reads TGTGCCAGCAGCCGAGGACAGGGGAGTGAATATGGCTACACCTTC. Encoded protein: CASSRGQGSEYGYTF.

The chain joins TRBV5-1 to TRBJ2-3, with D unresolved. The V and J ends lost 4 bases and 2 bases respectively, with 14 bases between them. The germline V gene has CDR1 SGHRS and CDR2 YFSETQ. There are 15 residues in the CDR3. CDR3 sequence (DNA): TGCGCCAGCAGCCTAACCTACTCTCCCACAGATACGCAGTATTTT. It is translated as CASSLTYSPTDTQYF.